The 18 T cell receptor delta chains below all came from one sample that was sequenced in a study of γδ T cells in repeated Plasmodium falciparum infection. Bulk repertoires came from Vgamma9/Vdelta2+ or Vdelta2-negative gammadelta T cells flow-sorted from PBMC. TCRdb re-called the multiplex PCR reads with CATT. The table records 93,000 or so delta-chain clones, roughly 0.98% of them present only once. The sequenced sample consisted of gamma-delta T cells from blood. Receptors originate from a pool of human donors (malaria-infected and uninfected, not separated).

This clone turned up a few times. This DNA translates differently at residue 16 from the TCRdb protein, which is that of a much larger clone; a read error is likely, and the protein shown is the DNA's own translation. No J gene was named, though the V gene is TRDV1; TRDD3, the table's D call, was not compared with the DNA. In germline, CDR1 is TSWWSYY, CDR2 QGS. The CDR3 has 17 residues. CDR3 DNA sequence: TGTGCTCTTGGGGAACGCCTCTTCTCCCGGGGAGAAGATAAACTCACCTTT. Encoded protein: CALGERLFSRGEDKLTF.

A note on this clone: TCRdb records a much larger clone's protein for this DNA, with a difference at residue 17 that likely arises from a read error; the protein given is the translation of the DNA. The CDR3 nucleotides are TGTGCTCTTGGGGAAGAGAAAGGCGGGATAAGTAGAACCGATAAACTCACCTTT. Protein: CALGEEKGGISRTDKLTF. The rearrangement joins TRDV1 to TRDJ1; D perhaps matches TRDD3 (6 bases). Germline lookup yields CDR1 TSWWSYY and CDR2 QGS. The CDR3 is 18 amino acids.

This clone was counted ten times or more. A far larger clone is only one base removed, so a read error is likely. The same CDR3 is also encoded by other DNA sequences in this sample. The CDR3 DNA reads as TGTGCTCTTGGGGATCACATCCCTGTAGTACCACCGGGGGTCCTACCGTACACCGATAAACTCATCTTT. It encodes CALGDHIPVVPPGVLPYTDKLIF. The chain carries TRDV1 and TRDJ1; D might be TRDD2 (6 bases). This CDR3 is 23 amino acids long. The germline gives CDR1 TSWWSYY, CDR2 QGS. Trimming took 3 bases from V and 0 from J, leaving 35 bases between them.

This clone was counted at least ten times. With a far larger clone one base away, a read error is the likely cause. This same CDR3 is encoded by further DNA sequences in the sample. The chain carries TRDV2 and TRDJ1; D not certain. TCRdb does not report a J gene; here it was assigned by matching the DNA to germline references. Germline CDR1 reads GEAIGNYY; CDR2 reads EKD. V shed 0 bases and J shed 0 bases, with 7 bases lying between them. The CDR3 spans 14 residues. Here the CDR3 reads CACDTVGNTDKLIF. In DNA form, the CDR3 reads TGTGCCTGTGACACCGTTGGAAACACCGATAAACTCATCTTT.

In regard to this clone: TCRdb's entry gives the protein of a much larger clone, which mismatches this DNA's translation at residue 12, likely from a read error; the protein reported here is translated from the DNA. This rearrangement joins TRDV1 to TRDJ1; 9 bases match TRDD3. This CDR3 comprises 19 residues. J gave up 3 bases and V 3 bases, and 17 bases lay outside the gene matches. Germline V CDR1 and CDR2: TSWWSYY, QGS. This CDR3 is CALGDPFPYWGTRSDKLIF. CDR3 in DNA: TGTGCTCTTGGGGACCCTTTCCCTTACTGGGGGACCAGGTCCGATAAACTCATCTTT.

A word on this clone: TCRdb's entry gives the protein of a much larger clone, which mismatches this DNA's translation at residue 14, likely from a read error; the protein reported here is translated from the DNA. The chain links TRDV2 to TRDJ1; tentatively, D is TRDD2 (8 bases). TCRdb is silent on the J gene; assignment here came from matching the DNA to germline. The CDR3 is 18 amino acids. Trimming stripped 3 bases from V and 5 bases from J, with 27 bases between. Germline assignment: CDR1 GEAIGNYY and CDR2 EKD. Written as DNA, the CDR3 is TGTGCCTGTGACCCGAGCCTTCCTAGCCGTGCTGGGGGTGATAAACTCATCTTT. Amino acid sequence: CACDPSLPSRAGGDKLIF.

Regarding this clone: It differs at one base from a far larger clone, so likely a read error. The sample has other DNA sequences that encode this CDR3 too. V is TRDV1 and J is TRDJ1, with D unclear. V lost 1 base to trimming and J lost 0 bases, with 24 bases between them. Germline assignment: CDR1 TSWWSYY and CDR2 QGS. The CDR3 has 20 residues. The CDR3 coding sequence is TGTGCTCTTGGGGAACCCGCAACTCAGGTAGTGATGGCATACACCGATAAACTCATCTTT. Translating gives CALGEPATQVVMAYTDKLIF.

The sample holds a few counts of this clone. The protein recorded in TCRdb matches a much larger clone and deviates from this DNA's translation at residue 15, suggesting a read error; the protein here is obtained by translating the DNA. This chain uses TRDV2 with TRDJ1; TRDD3 agrees at 12 bases. The CDR3 contains 19 residues. Germline CDR1 is GEAIGNYY and CDR2 is EKD. J was trimmed by 7 bases and V by 7 bases; bases with no gene match: 24. CDR3 protein: CACITYWGIPSPYTSKLIF. The CDR3 DNA follows: TGTGCCTGCATTACGTACTGGGGGATACCCTCCCCGTACACCAGTAAACTCATCTTT.

This clone was observed a handful of times. TCRdb's listed protein matches a much larger clone and diverges from this DNA's translation at residue 8, likely through a read error; the protein shown comes from the DNA. The chain recombines TRDV2 with TRDJ1; 9 bases agree with TRDD3. TCRdb records no J gene; here it was assigned by comparing the DNA to germline. Unmatched junction bases numbered 13, after V lost 3 bases and J lost 0 bases. CDR1 GEAIGNYY and CDR2 EKD come from the germline V gene. The CDR3 has 18 residues. The CDR3 sequence is CACDRCVRGDTYTDKLIF. In DNA, the CDR3 is TGTGCCTGTGACCGCTGCGTACGGGGGGATACTTACACCGATAAACTCATCTTT.

Note on this clone: This likely reflects a read error, since a far larger clone is one base away. This CDR3 is also generated by other DNA sequences in the sample. The chain combines TRDV2 with TRDJ1; 8 bases match TRDD3. The CDR3 is 18 amino acids. Germline CDR1 reads GEAIGNYY; CDR2 reads EKD. V gave up 1 base and J gave up 0 bases; unmatched junction bases: 12. DNA for the CDR3: TGTGCCTGTGACACTAGGTCTGGGGGAACGTGGTACACCGATAAACTCATCTTT. It translates to CACDTRSGGTWYTDKLIF.

This clone was observed a few times. A far larger clone is one nucleotide away, so this likely arose from a read error. The sample contains more than one DNA sequence encoding this CDR3. V is TRDV1 and J is TRDJ1; D is perhaps TRDD3 (6 bases). The J gene is absent in TCRdb and was assigned here via DNA matching to germline. This CDR3 has 19 amino acids. The V end lost 3 bases, the J end lost 6 bases, and 29 bases lay between the germline ends. The germline CDR1 and CDR2 sequences are TSWWSYY and QGS. The DNA of the CDR3 is TGTGCTCTTGGGGAGCCGCCCCTACGTGCGCGGGGGAACGGGAATAAACTCATCTTT. It translates to CALGEPPLRARGNGNKLIF.

The sample holds a few counts of this clone. The TCRdb protein, from a much larger clone, departs from this DNA's translation at residue 12, likely by read error; the protein shown derives from the DNA. J is TRDJ1 and V is TRDV1; 10 bases map to TRDD3. The J gene was not available in TCRdb and was assigned here by matching the DNA to germline segments. Germline V gene data show CDR1 as TSWWSYY and CDR2 as QGS. Trimming cost V 5 bases and J 5 bases; bases outside gene matches: 23. CDR3 length: 20 amino acids. Here the CDR3 DNA reads TGTGCTCTTGGGATATCCTTCTTCCTGGGGGATATGGTGGGGCTTGATAAACTCATCTTT. Protein product: CALGISFFLGDMVGLDKLIF.

This clone was counted at least ten times. Other DNA sequences from this sample encode an identical CDR3 as well. This sequence joins TRDV2 and TRDJ1; D remains unclear. The CDR3 length is 19 residues. Germline CDR1 and CDR2: GEAIGNYY and EKD. Trimming took off 3 bases at V and 2 bases at J, with 27 bases between the two ends. The CDR3 bases are TGTGCCTGTGACGCCATAAGGGAACCCCTCCTCAACTTAACCGATAAACTCATCTTT. It translates to CACDAIREPLLNLTDKLIF.

This clone was detected a few times. The TCRdb protein comes from a much larger clone and disagrees with this DNA's translation at residue 15, likely due to a read error; the protein given here is derived from the DNA. The V call is TRDV2, the J call TRDJ1, with 9 positions matching TRDD3. Because TCRdb records no J gene, it was assigned here through a match of the DNA to germline. The CDR3 covers 18 residues. Germline CDR1 reads GEAIGNYY; CDR2 reads EKD. The CDR3 bases are TGTGCCTGTGACCCCATGGGGACTGGGGGACTACACACCGATAGACTCATCTTT. Protein sequence: CACDPMGTGGLHTDRLIF.

Points on this clone: This likely reflects a read error, since a far larger clone is one base away. The sample contains more than one DNA sequence encoding this CDR3. V usage is TRDV2 and J usage is TRDJ3; 7 bases are a match to TRDD3. The J gene, left out of TCRdb, was set here by checking the DNA against germline. J gave up 7 bases and V 7 bases, and 15 bases lay outside the gene matches. CDR1 GEAIGNYY and CDR2 EKD come from the germline V gene. CDR3 length: 17 residues. The CDR3 loop is CACDEELGKKDTRQMFF. In nucleotides, the CDR3 is TGTGCCTGCGACGAAGAACTGGGGAAGAAAGACACCCGACAGATGTTTTTC.

The genes are TRDV2 and TRDJ3; 9 bases agree with TRDD3. TCRdb does not report a J gene; here it was assigned by matching the DNA to germline references. V dropped 0 bases and J dropped 1; count of bases not matched to a gene: 6. Germline lookup yields CDR1 GEAIGNYY and CDR2 EKD. This CDR3 region has 19 residues. This chain's CDR3 is CACDTLFTGGSWDTRQMFF. The CDR3 nucleotides are TGTGCCTGTGACACCTTGTTTACTGGGGGATCCTGGGACACCCGACAGATGTTTTTC.

About this clone: A single base is all that separates this from a far larger clone, so a read error is likely. The sample has other DNA sequences that encode this CDR3 too. The V gene is TRDV2; the J gene was not called; the table calls TRDD3, which could not be checked here. There are 12 residues in the CDR3. The germline V gene encodes CDR1 GEAIGNYY and CDR2 EKD. The CDR3 nucleotides are TGTGCCTGTGACAGAGAGGGATACGGACTCATCTTC. Encoded protein: CACDREGYGLIF.

Notes on this clone: A single base is all that separates this from a far larger clone, so a read error is likely. This sample also contains other DNA sequences that code for the same CDR3. This chain uses TRDV2 with TRDJ1, with no clear D. Germline matching of the DNA provided the J gene here, since TCRdb leaves it blank. CDR1 and CDR2 from the germline V gene are GEAIGNYY and EKD. The CDR3 is made up of 16 amino acids. Trimming left V 3 bases short and J 2 bases short, with 18 bases between. The CDR3: CACDALYTLYTDKLIF. CDR3 nucleotides: TGTGCCTGTGACGCTCTATATACCTTGTATACCGATAAACTCATCTTT.